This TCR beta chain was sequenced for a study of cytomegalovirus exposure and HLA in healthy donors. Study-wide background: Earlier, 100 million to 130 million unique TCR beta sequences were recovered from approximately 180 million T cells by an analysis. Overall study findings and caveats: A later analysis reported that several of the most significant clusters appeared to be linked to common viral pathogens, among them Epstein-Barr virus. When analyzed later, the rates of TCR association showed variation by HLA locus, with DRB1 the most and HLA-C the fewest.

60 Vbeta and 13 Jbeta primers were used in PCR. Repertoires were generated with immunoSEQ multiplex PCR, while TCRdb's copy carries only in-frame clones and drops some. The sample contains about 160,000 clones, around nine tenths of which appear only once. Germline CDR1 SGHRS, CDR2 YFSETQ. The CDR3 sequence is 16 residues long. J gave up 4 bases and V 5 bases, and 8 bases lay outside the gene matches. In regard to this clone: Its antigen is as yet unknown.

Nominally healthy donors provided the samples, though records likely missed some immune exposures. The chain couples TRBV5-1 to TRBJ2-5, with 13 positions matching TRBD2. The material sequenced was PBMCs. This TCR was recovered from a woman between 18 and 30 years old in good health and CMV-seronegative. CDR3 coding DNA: TGCGCCAGCAGTTTACTAGCGGGAGGGCCCTCAGAGACCCAGTACTTC. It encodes CASSLLAGGPSETQYF.